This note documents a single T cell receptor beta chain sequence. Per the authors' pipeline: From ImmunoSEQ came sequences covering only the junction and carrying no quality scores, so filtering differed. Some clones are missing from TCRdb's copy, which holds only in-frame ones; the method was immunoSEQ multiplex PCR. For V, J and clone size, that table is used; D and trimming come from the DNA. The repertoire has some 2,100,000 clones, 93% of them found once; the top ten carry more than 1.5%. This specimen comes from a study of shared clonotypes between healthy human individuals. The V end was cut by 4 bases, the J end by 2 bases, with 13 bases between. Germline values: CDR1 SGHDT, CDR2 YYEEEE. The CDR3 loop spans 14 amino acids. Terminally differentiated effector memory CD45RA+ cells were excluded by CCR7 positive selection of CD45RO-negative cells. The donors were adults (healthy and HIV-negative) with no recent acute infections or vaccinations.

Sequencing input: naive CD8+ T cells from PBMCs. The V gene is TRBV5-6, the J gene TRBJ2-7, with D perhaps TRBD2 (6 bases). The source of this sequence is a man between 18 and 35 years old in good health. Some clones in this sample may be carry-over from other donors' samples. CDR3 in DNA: TGTGCCAGCAGCCCCCCAGGCGGGGCCTACGAGCAGTACTTC. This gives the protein CASSPPGGAYEQYF. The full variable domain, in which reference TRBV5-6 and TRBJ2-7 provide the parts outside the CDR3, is DAGVTQSPTHLIKTRGQQVTLRCSPKSGHDTVSWYQQALGQGPQFIFQYYEEEERQRGNFPDRFSGHQFPNYSSELNVNALLLGDSALYLCASSPPGGAYEQYFGPGTRLTVT.